This TCR beta chain was sequenced during a study of monozygotic twins with inflammatory bowel disease (dated by TCRdb to about 2019). About the full investigation: The full study comprised 28 monozygotic twin pairs: nine German pairs (four IBD-concordant, five IBD-discordant) and 19 IBD-discordant Danish pairs. Disease-associated traits were sought mainly through comparisons between IBD patients and their genetically identical healthy co-twins within discordant pairs. Each individual had, on average, about 151 000 unique TCRalpha sequences and 181 000 unique TCRbeta sequences available for analysis. The study at large found these results: No single strong signal or clonotype linked to IBD turned up in the results, so the idea that one exists was not supported. IBD patients had lower TCRbeta repertoire diversity, measured by the inverse Simpson index, than their healthy co-twins. Repertoire similarity did not differ between concordant and discordant twins, which could be due to limited statistical power. The analysis was unable to tell different T cell subtypes apart. Because patients received different immunosuppressive treatments, the repertoires may have picked up extra background noise and variability between individuals. Compared with healthy twins, IBD patients had fewer clonotypes in common with other individuals, a difference most pronounced in patients showing signs of disease activity.

The method was 5' RACE. For each TCR library, approximately 3,700 ng of total RNA was used. For each sample, cDNA synthesis was carried out in eight separate reactions using SMARTScribe reverse transcriptase. Unique molecular identifiers containing a 6-nucleotide sample barcode were introduced through template switching during cDNA synthesis. TCRalpha and TCRbeta cDNA was amplified by two nested PCRs of approximately 17 and 9 cycles, with bead purification after each PCR. Before amplification, cDNA was treated with uracil DNA-glycosylase and purified using the QIAquick PCR purification kit. The second PCR added Illumina TruSeq-compatible adapters along with sample-specific barcodes. TapeStation and Qubit were used to check library quality and concentration, and roughly 5.5 ng of each library was pooled. Sequencing of pooled libraries was carried out on an Illumina HiSeq2500 single-index Rapid Run using 2 x 100 bp reads and custom sequencing primers. The study's own analysis went as follows. MiGEC version 1.2.6 was used for UMI-based consensus assembly, which corrected PCR and sequencing errors. MiXCR version 2.1.1 handled V(D)J alignment, clonotype assembly and CDR3 extraction. To normalise gene usage, clonotype sharing and MAIT/NKT TCR abundance, the top 1000, 10 000 and 20 000 clonotypes in each sample were analysed. After downsampling to 27 000 UMIs, diversity was calculated as the inverse Simpson index using the vegan R package. Paired Mann-Whitney U tests were applied to discordant twin pairs, and Benjamini-Hochberg correction was used for multiple testing. One entry per CDR3 protein sequence results from the TCRdb reprocessing of the reads, with DNA left out. Clone size and V and J calls follow TCRdb, not the original study. The sample's clone listing holds about 440,000 distinct CDR3 sequences. More than 2% of the sample rests with the top ten.

The CDR3 has 17 amino acids, counting the end cysteine and phenylalanine. Only the protein is on record. CDR1 and CDR2 (SQVTM, ANQGSEA) derive from the germline V gene. From each donor, an approximately 2.5 ml peripheral blood sample was drawn into PAXgene tubes and stored at -80 degrees C. Without any T cell sorting, total RNA was extracted from whole blood using the PAXgene blood miRNA kit on an automated QIAcube. Peripheral blood from monozygotic twin pairs concordant or discordant for inflammatory bowel disease was subjected to deep TCRalpha and TCRbeta repertoire profiling with unique molecular barcoding. Smoking habits were recorded for all twin pairs, and each individual was classified as a current, former or never smoker. As for this clonotype: This receptor's antigen is unknown.

The TCR originated in a human donor with ulcerative colitis or Crohn's disease, or a healthy co-twin of an affected twin (not recorded which). The sequence links TRBV29-1 to TRBJ1-4. Sequences were obtained from blood. The CDR3: CSVYSASMTATNEKLFF.